A selection of T cell receptor beta chains follows, all from one sample in a study of blood T cell repertoires in COVID-19. The protocol was immunoSEQ multiplex PCR, while the TCRdb copy is restricted to in-frame clones and leaves out a portion. Of fewer than 250,000 clones listed, about 80% are singletons. Sequencing was carried out using peripheral blood. The receptors here all came from a woman aged 40 to 50 with active or convalescent COVID-19. CDR3s include the opening cysteine and the closing phenylalanine or tryptophan. A D gene is named only where the DNA matches it firmly. Clone sizes are given selectively: once, few, many, or a class where the clone is expanded.

abundance: .
j_gene: TRBJ2-2
v_gene: TRBV24-1
d_gene: .
CDR3aa: CATSAPWTSPGELFF
CDR3nt: TGTGCCACCAGTGCCCCTTGGACAAGCCCCGGGGAGCTGTTTTTT

abundance: .
j_gene: TRBJ2-5
v_gene: TRBV19
d_gene: .
CDR3aa: CASSIVRQVGETQYF
CDR3nt: TGTGCCAGTAGTATAGTACGGCAGGTAGGCGAGACCCAGTACTTC

abundance: .
j_gene: TRBJ2-7
v_gene: TRBV9
d_gene: TRBD1
CDR3aa: CASSVSPGQEDYEQYF
CDR3nt: TGTGCCAGCAGCGTCTCCCCGGGACAGGAGGACTACGAGCAGTACTTC

abundance: .
j_gene: TRBJ1-1
v_gene: TRBV29-1
d_gene: .
CDR3aa: CSVAWNSLNTEAFF
CDR3nt: TGCAGCGTTGCTTGGAACAGCTTGAACACTGAAGCTTTCTTT

abundance: once
j_gene: TRBJ1-4
v_gene: TRBV15
d_gene: .
CDR3aa: CATSRGGTQATNEKLFF
CDR3nt: TGTGCCACCAGCAGAGGCGGGACCCAGGCAACTAATGAAAAACTGTTTTTT

abundance: .
j_gene: TRBJ1-4
v_gene: TRBV6-6
d_gene: .
CDR3aa: CASQTAEKLFF
CDR3nt: TGTGCCAGCCAAACCGCGGAAAAACTGTTTTTT

abundance: .
j_gene: TRBJ2-5
v_gene: TRBV25-1
d_gene: .
CDR3aa: CASSGETQYF
CDR3nt: TGTGCCAGCAGCGGGGAGACCCAGTACTTC

abundance: .
j_gene: TRBJ2-5
v_gene: TRBV5-6
d_gene: .
CDR3aa: CASSFPGAQETQYF
CDR3nt: TGTGCCAGCAGCTTTCCTGGGGCCCAAGAGACCCAGTACTTC

abundance: .
j_gene: TRBJ2-1
v_gene: TRBV5-1
d_gene: TRBD2
CDR3aa: CASSHAGGNEQFF
CDR3nt: TGCGCCAGCAGTCACGCGGGGGGCAATGAGCAGTTCTTC

abundance: many
j_gene: TRBJ2-3
v_gene: TRBV6-4
d_gene: TRBD1
CDR3aa: CASSARPAGTGAYTDTQYF
CDR3nt: TGTGCCAGCAGTGCCCGCCCGGCCGGGACAGGGGCATACACAGATACGCAGTATTTT

abundance: .
j_gene: TRBJ1-4
v_gene: TRBV5-1
d_gene: TRBD1
CDR3aa: CASSNRGVNEKLFF
CDR3nt: TGCGCCAGCAGCAACAGGGGCGTCAATGAAAAACTGTTTTTT

abundance: few
j_gene: TRBJ1-1
v_gene: TRBV10-3
d_gene: .
CDR3aa: CAIWEGRITEAFF
CDR3nt: TGTGCCATCTGGGAGGGGCGTATCACTGAAGCTTTCTTT

abundance: .
j_gene: TRBJ2-5
v_gene: TRBV7-9
d_gene: TRBD2
CDR3aa: CASSPTSDLRQETQYF
CDR3nt: TGTGCCAGCAGTCCCACTAGCGACCTTCGCCAAGAGACCCAGTACTTC

abundance: .
j_gene: TRBJ1-2
v_gene: TRBV9
d_gene: TRBD1
CDR3aa: CASSGTGGYGYTF
CDR3nt: TGTGCCAGCAGCGGGACAGGGGGCTATGGCTACACCTTC

abundance: .
j_gene: TRBJ1-5
v_gene: TRBV20-1
d_gene: .
CDR3aa: CSASNRYSNQPQHF
CDR3nt: TGCAGTGCTAGTAACAGATATAGCAATCAGCCCCAGCATTTT

abundance: once
j_gene: TRBJ2-3
v_gene: TRBV15
d_gene: TRBD2
CDR3aa: CATSTGLAEDTQYF
CDR3nt: TGTGCCACCAGCACTGGACTAGCGGAGGATACGCAGTATTTT

abundance: .
j_gene: TRBJ1-3
v_gene: TRBV27
d_gene: .
CDR3aa: CASSPRPWGPGNTIYF
CDR3nt: TGTGCCAGCAGTCCGAGGCCGTGGGGGCCTGGAAACACCATATATTTT

abundance: once
j_gene: TRBJ1-2
v_gene: TRBV4-3
d_gene: .
CDR3aa: CASSHETGGYTF
CDR3nt: TGCGCCAGCAGCCATGAGACAGGCGGCTACACCTTC

abundance: .
j_gene: TRBJ2-7
v_gene: TRBV7-2
d_gene: TRBD2
CDR3aa: CASSPQSGKGYEQYF
CDR3nt: TGTGCCAGCAGCCCCCAAAGCGGGAAGGGGTACGAGCAGTACTTC

abundance: .
j_gene: TRBJ2-2
v_gene: TRBV28
d_gene: .
CDR3aa: CASSLTSPYTGELFF
CDR3nt: TGTGCCAGCAGTTTAACTAGCCCTTACACCGGGGAGCTGTTTTTT

abundance: .
j_gene: TRBJ1-1
v_gene: TRBV5-4
d_gene: .
CDR3aa: CASSPGRENTEAFF
CDR3nt: TGTGCCAGCAGCCCCGGACGGGAGAACACTGAAGCTTTCTTT

abundance: .
j_gene: TRBJ2-7
v_gene: TRBV7-2
d_gene: TRBD1
CDR3aa: CASSSGQGPYEQYF
CDR3nt: TGTGCCAGCAGCTCGGGACAGGGGCCCTACGAGCAGTACTTC

abundance: .
j_gene: TRBJ2-5
v_gene: TRBV2
d_gene: TRBD2
CDR3aa: CASRGRLAGDQETQYF
CDR3nt: TGTGCCAGCAGGGGCAGACTAGCGGGGGACCAAGAGACCCAGTACTTC

abundance: .
j_gene: TRBJ2-7
v_gene: TRBV4-1
d_gene: TRBD1
CDR3aa: CASSLLLGQGGYEQYF
CDR3nt: TGCGCCAGCAGCCTCCTTTTGGGACAGGGGGGCTACGAGCAGTACTTC

abundance: .
j_gene: TRBJ2-7
v_gene: TRBV29-1
d_gene: .
CDR3aa: CSSALRRSYEQYF
CDR3nt: TGCAGCTCCGCCCTCAGGAGGTCCTACGAGCAGTACTTC

abundance: .
j_gene: TRBJ1-1
v_gene: TRBV18
d_gene: TRBD1
CDR3aa: CASSPSGGEAEVTEAFF
CDR3nt: TGTGCCAGCTCACCGTCAGGGGGCGAAGCGGAGGTTACTGAAGCTTTCTTT

abundance: .
j_gene: TRBJ2-3
v_gene: TRBV7-6
d_gene: .
CDR3aa: CASSLQASERTDTQYF
CDR3nt: TGTGCCAGCAGCTTACAGGCTAGCGAGCGCACAGATACGCAGTATTTT

abundance: .
j_gene: TRBJ2-7
v_gene: TRBV24-1
d_gene: TRBD1
CDR3aa: CATSDSTGGGYEQYF
CDR3nt: TGTGCCACCAGTGATTCTACAGGGGGTGGGTACGAGCAGTACTTC

abundance: .
j_gene: TRBJ1-1
v_gene: TRBV2
d_gene: .
CDR3aa: CASSQSTEAFF
CDR3nt: TGTGCCAGCAGCCAATCCACTGAAGCTTTCTTT

abundance: .
j_gene: TRBJ1-2
v_gene: TRBV18
d_gene: TRBD1
CDR3aa: CASSPIVGPGTGIYGYTF
CDR3nt: TGTGCCAGCTCACCGATCGTGGGGCCCGGGACAGGGATCTATGGCTACACCTTC

abundance: .
j_gene: TRBJ1-5
v_gene: TRBV7-9
d_gene: TRBD1
CDR3aa: CASSLGTGVEQPQHF
CDR3nt: TGTGCCAGCAGCTTAGGGACAGGGGTAGAACAGCCCCAGCATTTT

abundance: .
j_gene: TRBJ1-4
v_gene: TRBV28
d_gene: TRBD1
CDR3aa: CASLTGATEKLFF
CDR3nt: TGTGCCAGCTTGACAGGGGCGACTGAAAAACTGTTTTTT

abundance: .
j_gene: TRBJ1-5
v_gene: TRBV28
d_gene: .
CDR3aa: CASSGGANLNQPQHF
CDR3nt: TGTGCCAGCAGTGGGGGGGCGAACCTCAATCAGCCCCAGCATTTT

abundance: once
j_gene: TRBJ1-2
v_gene: TRBV7-9
d_gene: .
CDR3aa: CASSLGGETTYTF
CDR3nt: TGTGCCAGCAGCTTAGGGGGCGAAACGACCTACACCTTC

abundance: .
j_gene: TRBJ1-5
v_gene: TRBV5-1
d_gene: .
CDR3aa: CASSSGSSDEPQHF
CDR3nt: TGCGCCAGCAGCTCGGGTTCCTCAGATGAGCCCCAGCATTTT

abundance: .
j_gene: TRBJ2-5
v_gene: TRBV5-8
d_gene: TRBD1
CDR3aa: CASSDHGTGKGPQETQYF
CDR3nt: TGTGCCAGCAGCGATCATGGGACAGGGAAAGGGCCCCAAGAGACCCAGTACTTC

abundance: .
j_gene: TRBJ2-7
v_gene: TRBV19
d_gene: TRBD2
CDR3aa: CATSRGEAIYEQYF
CDR3nt: TGTGCCACCTCTCGGGGGGAGGCCATCTACGAGCAGTACTTC

abundance: .
j_gene: TRBJ1-1
v_gene: TRBV7-3
d_gene: .
CDR3aa: CASSFGPGEPTEAFF
CDR3nt: TGTGCCAGCAGCTTCGGTCCGGGAGAACCCACTGAAGCTTTCTTT

abundance: .
j_gene: TRBJ2-5
v_gene: TRBV24-1
d_gene: TRBD1
CDR3aa: CATSEPGTGVETQYF
CDR3nt: TGTGCCACCAGTGAGCCCGGGACAGGGGTCGAGACCCAGTACTTC

abundance: .
j_gene: TRBJ1-5
v_gene: TRBV7-9
d_gene: .
CDR3aa: CASSSHGRETPQHF
CDR3nt: TGTGCCAGCAGCTCCCACGGACGGGAGACGCCCCAGCATTTT

abundance: .
j_gene: TRBJ1-2
v_gene: TRBV28
d_gene: TRBD1
CDR3aa: CASSSRTGDGYTF
CDR3nt: TGTGCCAGCAGTTCCCGGACAGGGGATGGCTACACCTTC

abundance: .
j_gene: TRBJ1-4
v_gene: TRBV11-3
d_gene: .
CDR3aa: CASSTERGENEKLFF
CDR3nt: TGTGCCAGCAGCACTGAAAGGGGTGAAAATGAAAAACTGTTTTTT

abundance: .
j_gene: TRBJ2-7
v_gene: TRBV20-1
d_gene: TRBD2
CDR3aa: CSASRLAGEGGYDEQYF
CDR3nt: TGCAGTGCTAGTCGGCTAGCGGGAGAGGGGGGTTACGACGAGCAGTACTTC